Below, 10 T cell receptor beta chains from the same sample are listed, as sequenced in a study of blood T cell repertoires in COVID-19. The method was immunoSEQ multiplex PCR; TCRdb's version includes in-frame clones alone and lacks a portion of them. The table has 150,000 to 200,000 clones, more than 75% seen once. The sequenced material came from peripheral blood. All receptors derive from a man in his forties with active or convalescent COVID-19.

This clone has a single count. This chain uses TRBV4-1 with TRBJ2-1; D is possibly TRBD2 (5 bases). This CDR3 comprises 14 residues. Trimming took 1 base from V and 7 from J, leaving 11 bases between them. Germline CDR1 reads MGHRA; CDR2 reads YSYEKL. CDR3 loop: CASSQVSGINEQFF. The CDR3 DNA follows: TGCGCCAGCAGCCAAGTCTCCGGGATAAATGAGCAGTTCTTC.

Here the CDR3 DNA reads TGTGCCACCAGTGATCCCGGACTAGCGGGATGGTCCTACAATGAGCAGTTCTTC. Its translation is CATSDPGLAGWSYNEQFF. The gene calls are TRBV24-1 and TRBJ2-1; 12 bases align to TRBD2. V trimming: 3 bases; J trimming: 1 base; junction bases outside the gene matches: 6. Germline lookup yields CDR1 KGHDR and CDR2 SFDVKD. This CDR3 is built from 18 residues.

The V gene is TRBV7-8, the J gene TRBJ2-3, with TRBD1 matching over 9 bases. The CDR3 totals 15 residues. J gave up 2 bases and V 5 bases, and 5 bases lay outside the gene matches. The germline V gene has CDR1 SGHVS and CDR2 FQNEAQ. CDR3 nucleotides: TGTGCCAGCAGCGCGTGGGACAGGGACACAGATACGCAGTATTTT. This translates into CASSAWDRDTDTQYF.

The genes are TRBV24-1 and TRBJ2-1; D perhaps matches TRBD2 (5 bases). Trimming left V 1 base short and J 6 bases short, with 15 bases between. The length of the CDR3 is 16 residues. The V gene's germline CDR1 is KGHDR and CDR2 SFDVKD. The CDR3 sequence: CATSDFGVGKPNEQFF. The DNA of the CDR3 is TGTGCCACCAGTGATTTCGGGGTAGGAAAGCCCAATGAGCAGTTCTTC.

The chain recombines TRBV6-6 with TRBJ1-3; D not certain. V was shortened by 5 bases and J by 4 bases, with 15 bases between the two germline ends. CDR1 is MNHNY and CDR2 is SVGAGI in the germline V gene (reference sequence). This CDR3 region has 15 residues. CDR3 in DNA: TGTGCCAGCAGTATCAATAACGGAGGGGGAAACACCATATATTTT. Protein: CASSINNGGGNTIYF.

J is TRBJ1-1 and V is TRBV19; TRBD1 agrees at 9 bases. CDR1 and CDR2 from the germline V gene are LNHDA and SQIVND (reference sequence). The CDR3 runs to 16 residues. Trimming at V came to 5 bases and at J to 5 bases, leaving 12 bases not matched to a gene. The CDR3 loop is CASSPMGTGRWTEAFF. The CDR3 DNA reads TGTGCCAGTAGTCCTATGGGGACAGGGAGGTGGACTGAAGCTTTCTTT.

This clone was seen a single time. The chain uses TRBV27 and TRBJ2-3; 9 positions agree with TRBD2. J gave up 5 bases and V 6 bases, and 9 bases lay outside the gene matches. From germline, CDR1 is MNHEY and CDR2 SMNVEV (reference sequence). The CDR3 covers 15 residues. The CDR3 protein is CASREEAGGIDTQYF. The CDR3, as DNA: TGTGCCAGCAGGGAAGAAGCGGGGGGTATAGATACGCAGTATTTT.

The chain joins TRBV27 to TRBJ2-1; 9 nucleotides line up with TRBD1. V lost 1 base and J lost 6; bases outside the gene matches: 4. CDR1 is MNHEY and CDR2 is SMNVEV in the germline V gene (reference sequence). The CDR3 contains 15 residues. CDR3 sequence: CASSLLRTGANEQFF. The CDR3 region has the DNA TGTGCCAGCAGTTTATTGAGGACAGGGGCCAATGAGCAGTTCTTC.

The chain uses TRBV19 and TRBJ1-5; D perhaps matches TRBD1 (5 bases). Trimming cost V 6 bases and J 2 bases, with 20 bases left between them. Germline V gene lookup returns CDR1 LNHDA and CDR2 SQIVND (reference sequence). This CDR3 comprises 17 residues. CDR3 in DNA: TGTGCCAGTAGCCGCCGTTCCGGCAGGGAGGGCAATCAGCCCCAGCATTTT. Its translation: CASSRRSGREGNQPQHF. Variable domain in full (rest from reference TRBV19 and TRBJ1-5): DGGITQSPKYLFRKEGQNVTLSCEQNLNHDAMYWYRQDPGQGLRLIYYSQIVNDFQKGDIAEGYSVSREKKESFPLTVTSAQKNPTAFYLCASSRRSGREGNQPQHFGDGTRLSIL.

This chain joins TRBV10-3 and TRBJ1-2; 10 bases map to TRBD1. Per the germline V gene, CDR1 is ENHRY and CDR2 is SYGVKD. The CDR3 extends over 15 amino acids. Trimming cost V 6 bases and J 6 bases; bases outside gene matches: 10. The CDR3 region is CAIRQYRDRGNGYTF. The CDR3 DNA is TGTGCCATCAGACAATACCGGGACAGGGGAAATGGCTACACCTTC.